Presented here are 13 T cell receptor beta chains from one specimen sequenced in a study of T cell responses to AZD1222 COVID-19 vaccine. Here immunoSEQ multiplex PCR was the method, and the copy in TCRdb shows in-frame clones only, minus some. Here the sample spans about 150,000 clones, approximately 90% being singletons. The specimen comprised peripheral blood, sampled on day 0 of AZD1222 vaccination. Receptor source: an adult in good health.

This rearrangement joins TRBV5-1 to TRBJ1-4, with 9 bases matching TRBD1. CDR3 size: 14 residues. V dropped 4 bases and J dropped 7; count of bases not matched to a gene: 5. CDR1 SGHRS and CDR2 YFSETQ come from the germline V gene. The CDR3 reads CASSGDRESEKLFF. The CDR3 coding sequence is TGCGCCAGCAGCGGGGACAGGGAAAGTGAAAAACTGTTTTTT.

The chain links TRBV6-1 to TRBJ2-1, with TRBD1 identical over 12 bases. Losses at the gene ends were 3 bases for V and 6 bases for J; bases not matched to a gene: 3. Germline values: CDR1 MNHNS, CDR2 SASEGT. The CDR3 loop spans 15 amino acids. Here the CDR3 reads CASSDRDRGLNEQFF. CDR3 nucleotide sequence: TGTGCCAGCAGTGACCGGGACAGGGGGCTCAATGAGCAGTTCTTC.

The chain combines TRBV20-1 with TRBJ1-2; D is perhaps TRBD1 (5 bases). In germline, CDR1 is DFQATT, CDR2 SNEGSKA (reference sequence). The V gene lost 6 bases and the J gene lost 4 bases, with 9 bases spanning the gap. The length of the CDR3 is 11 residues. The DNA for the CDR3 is TGCAGTGCCAGGGACCTCTATGGCTACACCTTC. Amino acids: CSARDLYGYTF.

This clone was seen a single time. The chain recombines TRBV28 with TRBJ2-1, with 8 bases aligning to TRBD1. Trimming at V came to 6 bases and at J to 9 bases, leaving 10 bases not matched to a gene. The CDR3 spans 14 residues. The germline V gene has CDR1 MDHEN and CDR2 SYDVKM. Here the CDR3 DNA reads TGTGCCAGCAGAAGACAGGGGTACTCTGGTGAGCAGTTCTTC. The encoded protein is CASRRQGYSGEQFF.

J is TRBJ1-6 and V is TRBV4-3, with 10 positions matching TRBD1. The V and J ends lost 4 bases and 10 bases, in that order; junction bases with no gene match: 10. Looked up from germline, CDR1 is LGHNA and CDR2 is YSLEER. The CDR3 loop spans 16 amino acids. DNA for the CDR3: TGCGCCAGCAGCCCCTACCCCGGGACAGGGGTGTCACCCCTCCACTTT. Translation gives CASSPYPGTGVSPLHF.

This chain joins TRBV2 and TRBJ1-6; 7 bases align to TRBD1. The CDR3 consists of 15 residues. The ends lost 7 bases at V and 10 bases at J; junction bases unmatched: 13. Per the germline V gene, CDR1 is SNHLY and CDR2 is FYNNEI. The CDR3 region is CASNGDSPGNSPLHF. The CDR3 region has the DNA TGTGCCAGCAATGGGGACAGCCCGGGTAACTCACCCCTCCACTTT.

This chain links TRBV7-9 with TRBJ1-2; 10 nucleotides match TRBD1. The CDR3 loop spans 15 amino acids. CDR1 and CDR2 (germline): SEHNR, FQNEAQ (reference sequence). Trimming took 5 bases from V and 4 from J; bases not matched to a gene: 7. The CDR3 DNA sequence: TGTGCCAGCAGCCCCGGACAGGGGGGAGTCTATGGCTACACCTTC. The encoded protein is CASSPGQGGVYGYTF.

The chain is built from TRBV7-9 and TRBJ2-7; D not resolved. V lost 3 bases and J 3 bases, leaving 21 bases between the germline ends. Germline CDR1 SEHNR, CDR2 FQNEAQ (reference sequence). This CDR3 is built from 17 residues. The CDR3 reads CASSFSPNPFLNYEQYF. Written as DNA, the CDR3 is TGTGCCAGCAGCTTTTCCCCTAACCCGTTCCTGAACTACGAGCAGTACTTC.

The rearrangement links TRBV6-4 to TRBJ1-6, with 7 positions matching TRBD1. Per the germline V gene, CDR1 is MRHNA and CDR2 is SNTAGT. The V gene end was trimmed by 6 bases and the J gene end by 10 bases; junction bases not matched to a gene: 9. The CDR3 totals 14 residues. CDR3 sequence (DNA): TGTGCCAGCAGCCAACAGGGGAAATCATCACCCCTCCACTTT. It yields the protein CASSQQGKSSPLHF.

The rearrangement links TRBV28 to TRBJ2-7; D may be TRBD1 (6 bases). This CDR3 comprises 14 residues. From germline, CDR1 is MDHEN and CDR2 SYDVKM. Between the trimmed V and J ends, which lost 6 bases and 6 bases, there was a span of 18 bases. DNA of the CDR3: TGTGCCAGCAGATCCCGGGACATCCTTTTCGAGCAGTACTTC. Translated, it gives CASRSRDILFEQYF. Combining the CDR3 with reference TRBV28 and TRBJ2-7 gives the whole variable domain DVKVTQSSRYLVKRTGEKVFLECVQDMDHENMFWYRQDPGLGLRLIYFSYDVKMKEKGDIPEGYSVSREKKERFSLILESASTNQTSMYLCASRSRDILFEQYFGPGTRLTVT.

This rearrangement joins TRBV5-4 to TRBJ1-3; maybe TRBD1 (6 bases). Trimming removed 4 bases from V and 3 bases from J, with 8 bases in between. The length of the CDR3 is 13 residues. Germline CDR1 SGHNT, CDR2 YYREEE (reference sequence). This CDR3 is CASSDRIGNTIYF. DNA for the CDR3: TGTGCCAGCAGCGACAGGATTGGAAACACCATATATTTT.

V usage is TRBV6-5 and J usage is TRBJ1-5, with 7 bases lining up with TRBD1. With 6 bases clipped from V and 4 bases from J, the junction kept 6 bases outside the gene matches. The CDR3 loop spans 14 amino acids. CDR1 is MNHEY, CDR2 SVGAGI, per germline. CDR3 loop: CASRPTGVNQPQHF. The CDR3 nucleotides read TGTGCCAGCAGACCAACAGGGGTGAATCAGCCCCAGCATTTT.

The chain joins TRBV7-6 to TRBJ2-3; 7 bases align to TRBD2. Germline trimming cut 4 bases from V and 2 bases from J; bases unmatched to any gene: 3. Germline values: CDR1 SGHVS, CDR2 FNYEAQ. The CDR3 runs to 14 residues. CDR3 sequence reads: CASSSSGATDTQYF. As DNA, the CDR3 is TGTGCCAGCAGCTCTAGCGGAGCCACAGATACGCAGTATTTT.